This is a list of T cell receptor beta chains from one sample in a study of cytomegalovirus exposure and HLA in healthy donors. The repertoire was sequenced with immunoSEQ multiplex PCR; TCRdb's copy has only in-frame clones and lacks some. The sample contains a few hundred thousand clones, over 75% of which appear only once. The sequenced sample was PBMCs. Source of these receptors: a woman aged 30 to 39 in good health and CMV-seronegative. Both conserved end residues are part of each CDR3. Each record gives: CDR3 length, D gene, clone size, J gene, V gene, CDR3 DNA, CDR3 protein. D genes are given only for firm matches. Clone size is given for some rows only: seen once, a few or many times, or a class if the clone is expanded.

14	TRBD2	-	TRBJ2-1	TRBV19	TGTGCCAGTAGTATACTAGCGGGAGGCCTAGAGCAGTTCTTC	CASSILAGGLEQFF
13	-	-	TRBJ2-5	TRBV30	TGTGCCTGGAGTGTACCAGGGCCAGAGACCCAGTACTTC	CAWSVPGPETQYF
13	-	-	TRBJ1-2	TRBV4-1	TGCGCCAGCAGCGCCTCCGGGACACCCGTTTTCACCTTC	CASSASGTPVFTF
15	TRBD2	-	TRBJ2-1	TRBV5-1	TGCGCCAGCAGCTTGGCAGCGGGAGGAGCAAATGAGCAGTTCTTC	CASSLAAGGANEQFF
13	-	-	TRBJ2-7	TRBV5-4	TGTGCCAGCAGCCCCTCCCCCGGGGTCGAGCAGTACTTC	CASSPSPGVEQYF
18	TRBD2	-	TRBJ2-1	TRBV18	TGTGCCAGCTCACCACGGGGACTAGCGGGGGGGCGTGGGAATGAGCAGTTCTTC	CASSPRGLAGGRGNEQFF
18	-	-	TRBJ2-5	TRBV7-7	TGTGCCAGCAGCGACTACCCGAGGACCTACTCACCTCAAGAGACCCAGTACTTC	CASSDYPRTYSPQETQYF
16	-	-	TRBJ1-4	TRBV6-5	TGTGCCAGCAGTTACGACCCGGGGTCTAGAGGAGAAAAACTGTTTTTT	CASSYDPGSRGEKLFF
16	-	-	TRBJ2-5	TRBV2	TGTGCCAGCAGGTCTGGGGGGGCTGGTGTGGGAGAGACCCAGTACTTC	CASRSGGAGVGETQYF
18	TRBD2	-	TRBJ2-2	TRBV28	TGTGCCAGCGGATTTCCCGTATCGAGGACTAGTTATACCGGGGAGCTGTTTTTT	CASGFPVSRTSYTGELFF
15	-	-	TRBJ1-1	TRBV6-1	TGTGCCAGTTCCCCCGGGGGGTATATGAACACTGAAGCTTTCTTT	CASSPGGYMNTEAFF
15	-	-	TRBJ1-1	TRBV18	TGTGCCAGCTCCCTCGGGGAGGGGTTGAACACTGAAGCTTTCTTT	CASSLGEGLNTEAFF
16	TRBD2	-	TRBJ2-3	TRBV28	TGTGCCAGCAGTTTTTCGGGGACTAGCACCTATGATACGCAGTATTTT	CASSFSGTSTYDTQYF
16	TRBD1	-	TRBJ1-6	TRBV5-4	TGTGCCAGCAGCTCTCCGGGACAGGGAGCTTATTCACCCCTCCACTTT	CASSSPGQGAYSPLHF
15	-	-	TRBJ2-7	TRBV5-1	TGCGCCAGCAGCCCCCATCGGGAGAACGGGTACGAGCAGTACTTC	CASSPHRENGYEQYF
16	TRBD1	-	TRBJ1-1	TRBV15	TGTGCCACCAGCAGTGGGGGACAGGGGACGGACACTGAAGCTTTCTTT	CATSSGGQGTDTEAFF
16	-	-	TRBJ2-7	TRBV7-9	TGTGCCAGCAGCTCACCTAGACGGGAGTTTTCCTACGAGCAGTACTTC	CASSSPRREFSYEQYF
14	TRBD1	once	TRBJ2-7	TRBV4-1	TGCGCCAGCAGCGAAGCAGGGGGCAGCGACGAGCAGTACTTC	CASSEAGGSDEQYF
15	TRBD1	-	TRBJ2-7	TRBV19	TGTGCCAGTAGTAGCCCGGGACAGGGGGCTTACGAGCAGTACTTC	CASSSPGQGAYEQYF